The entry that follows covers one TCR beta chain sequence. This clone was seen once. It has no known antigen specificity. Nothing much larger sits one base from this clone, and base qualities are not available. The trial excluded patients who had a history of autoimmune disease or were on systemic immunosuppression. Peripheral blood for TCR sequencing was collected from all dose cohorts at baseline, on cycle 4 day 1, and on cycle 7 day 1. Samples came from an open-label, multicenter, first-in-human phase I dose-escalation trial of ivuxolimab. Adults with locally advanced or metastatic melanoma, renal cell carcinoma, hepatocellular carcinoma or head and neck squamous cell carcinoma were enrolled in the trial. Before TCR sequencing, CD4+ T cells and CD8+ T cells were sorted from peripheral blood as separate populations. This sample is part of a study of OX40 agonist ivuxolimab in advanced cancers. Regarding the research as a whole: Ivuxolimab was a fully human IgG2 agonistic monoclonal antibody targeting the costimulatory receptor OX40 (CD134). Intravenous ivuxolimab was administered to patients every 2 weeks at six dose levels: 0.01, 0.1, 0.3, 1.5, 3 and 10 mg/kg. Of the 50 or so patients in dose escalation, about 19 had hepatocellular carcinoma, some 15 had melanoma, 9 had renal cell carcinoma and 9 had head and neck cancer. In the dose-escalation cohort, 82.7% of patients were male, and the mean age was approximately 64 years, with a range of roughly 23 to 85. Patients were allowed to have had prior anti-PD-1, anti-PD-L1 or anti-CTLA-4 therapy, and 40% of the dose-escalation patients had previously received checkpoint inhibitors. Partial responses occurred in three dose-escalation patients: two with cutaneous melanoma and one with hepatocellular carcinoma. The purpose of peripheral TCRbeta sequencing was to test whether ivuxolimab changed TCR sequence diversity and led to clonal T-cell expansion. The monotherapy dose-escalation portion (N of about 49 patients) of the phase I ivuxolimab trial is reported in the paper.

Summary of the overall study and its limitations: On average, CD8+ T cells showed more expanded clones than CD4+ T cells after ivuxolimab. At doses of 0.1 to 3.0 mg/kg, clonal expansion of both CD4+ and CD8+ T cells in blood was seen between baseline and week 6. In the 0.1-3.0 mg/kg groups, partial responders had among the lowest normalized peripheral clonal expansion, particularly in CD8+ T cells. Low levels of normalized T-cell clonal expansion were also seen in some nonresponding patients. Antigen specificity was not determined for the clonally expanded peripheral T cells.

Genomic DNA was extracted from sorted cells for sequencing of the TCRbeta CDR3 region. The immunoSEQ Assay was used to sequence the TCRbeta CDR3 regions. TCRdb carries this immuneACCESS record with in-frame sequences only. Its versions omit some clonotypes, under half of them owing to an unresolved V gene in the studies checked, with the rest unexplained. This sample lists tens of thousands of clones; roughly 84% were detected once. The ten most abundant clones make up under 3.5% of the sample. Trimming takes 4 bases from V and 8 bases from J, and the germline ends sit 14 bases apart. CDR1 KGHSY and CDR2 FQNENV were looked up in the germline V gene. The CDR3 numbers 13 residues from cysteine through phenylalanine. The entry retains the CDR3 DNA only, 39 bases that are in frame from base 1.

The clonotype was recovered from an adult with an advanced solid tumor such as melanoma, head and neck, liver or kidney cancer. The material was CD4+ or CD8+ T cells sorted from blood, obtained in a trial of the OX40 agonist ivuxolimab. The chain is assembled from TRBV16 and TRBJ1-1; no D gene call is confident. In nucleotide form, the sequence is TGTGCCAGCAGCCCCACCTCCAAGTTGGAAGCTTTCTTT. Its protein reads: CASSPTSKLEAFF.